The 18 T cell receptor beta chains listed next were all sequenced from one sample in a study of spatial heterogeneity in lung cancer. Described time point: sample taken at primary tumor resection. No cells were sorted before sequencing. The whole RNA sequenced was extracted from tumor, nontumor lung or frozen PBMC. TCRdb passed the 5' RACE reads through MiXCR, listing each CDR3 protein once. The sample records around 63,000 distinct CDR3 sequences, 8.4% being singletons. The sample consisted of PBMCs, taken at surgery. The source of these receptors is a female donor with early-stage non-small cell lung cancer.

There are a few counts of this clonotype. The rearrangement joins TRBV9 to TRBJ2-2, with 15 bases that match TRBD2. The germline CDR1 and CDR2 sequences are SGDLS and YYNGEE. CDR3 length equals 18 residues. J lost 7 bases, V lost 4 bases, and 11 bases had no gene match. Here the CDR3 DNA reads TGTGCCAGCAGCCCCCGGACTAGCGGGGGGGATGGGTACGGGGAGCTGTTTTTT. This codes for CASSPRTSGGDGYGELFF.

This clonotype was detected a few times. The CDR3 DNA sequence: TGTGCCAGCAGCCCTTCCCCGTACGAGCAGTACTTC. It specifies CASSPSPYEQYF. The chain couples TRBV3-1 to TRBJ2-7, with D unresolved. The ends were cut back, 4 bases at V and 4 bases at J, with 8 bases in the middle. This CDR3 has 12 amino acids. CDR1 and CDR2 (germline): LGHDT, YNNKEL (reference sequence).

This clonotype was seen more than once but under ten times. J is TRBJ2-2 and V is TRBV2; TRBD1 agrees at 7 bases. The CDR3 spans 13 residues. CDR1 and CDR2 (germline): SNHLY, FYNNEI. V trimming: 8 bases; J trimming: 4 bases; junction bases outside the gene matches: 4. CDR3 loop: CASQGVRTGELFF. In DNA form, the CDR3 reads TGTGCCAGCCAGGGGGTGCGCACCGGGGAGCTGTTTTTT.

CDR3 DNA sequence: TGTGCCAGCTGGACCTACCCGGGACTCCTCAGAGACTACACCTTC. It is translated as CASWTYPGLLRDYTF. This sequence joins TRBV7-9 and TRBJ1-2, with TRBD1 as a possible D gene (5 bases). Trimming shortened V by 8 bases and J by 10 bases, and 26 bases separated the two germline ends. The CDR3 contains 15 residues. In germline, CDR1 is SEHNR, CDR2 FQNEAQ (reference sequence).

The genes are TRBV4-2 and TRBJ1-2; D is unclear. Germline-derived CDR1 and CDR2 are LGHNA and YNFKEQ. V dropped 6 bases and J dropped 7 bases, with 6 bases sitting between them. The CDR3 length is 10 residues. CDR3 nucleotide sequence: TGTGCCAGCAGACCTTTTGGCTACACCTTC. This encodes CASRPFGYTF.

This clonotype was recorded at least ten times. The genes are TRBV2 and TRBJ1-5; 7 nucleotides agree with TRBD1. The CDR3 runs 14 residues. Germline V gene lookup returns CDR1 SNHLY and CDR2 FYNNEI. The V gene end was trimmed by 4 bases and the J gene end by 4 bases; junction bases not matched to a gene: 4. The CDR3 coding sequence is TGTGCCAGCAGTGTCCGGGACAGTAATCAGCCCCAGCATTTT. Translated, it gives CASSVRDSNQPQHF.

This sequence joins TRBV3-1 and TRBJ2-5, with 7 bases matching TRBD1. Looked up from germline, CDR1 is LGHDT and CDR2 is YNNKEL (reference sequence). V lost 2 bases to trimming and J lost 2 bases; unmatched junction nucleotides: 2. This CDR3 is 14 amino acids long. CDR3 residues: CASSQWDRQETQYF. The CDR3 coding sequence is TGTGCCAGCAGCCAATGGGACAGACAAGAGACCCAGTACTTC.

This clonotype occurred a few times. This chain joins TRBV20-1 and TRBJ2-6, with D possibly TRBD1 on 6 matching bases. The CDR3 covers 15 residues. Germline CDR1 reads DFQATT; CDR2 reads SNEGSKA (reference sequence). Trimming left V 6 bases short and J 2 bases short, with 14 bases between. The CDR3 DNA reads TGCAGTGCAGCTACAGGGTTCCCTGGGGCCAACGTCCTGACTTTC. Amino acid sequence: CSAATGFPGANVLTF.

This clonotype was counted at least ten times. The V call is TRBV7-3, the J call TRBJ1-5; D gene ambiguous. Trimming removed 2 bases from V and 2 bases from J, with 7 bases in between. Germline V CDR1 and CDR2: SGHTA, FQGTGA. The CDR3 consists of 14 residues. The CDR3: CASSLQGGNQPQHF. In DNA form, the CDR3 reads TGTGCCAGCAGCTTACAAGGAGGCAATCAGCCCCAGCATTTT.

This clonotype appeared many times. CDR3 sequence reads: CASSQGINYEQYV. Here the CDR3 DNA reads TGTGCCAGCAGCCAAGGAATTAACTACGAGCAGTACGTC. The V and J genes are TRBV3-1 and TRBJ2-7; D remains unclear. CDR1 and CDR2 from the germline V gene are LGHDT and YNNKEL (reference sequence). Trimming pared 1 base from V and 3 bases from J, leaving 7 bases between. The CDR3 is 13 amino acids.

This clonotype was detected many times. J is TRBJ1-2 and V is TRBV12-5; D is unclear. Trimming removed 7 bases from V and 5 bases from J, with 11 bases in between. Germline V gives CDR1 LGHNT, CDR2 FRNRAP. The CDR3 is made up of 12 amino acids. The CDR3: CASAKGTYGYTF. The CDR3 DNA reads TGTGCTAGTGCCAAGGGAACGTATGGCTACACCTTC.

This clonotype came up a few times. V gene TRBV12-3 or TRBV12-4 combines with J gene TRBJ2-7; 9 bases map to TRBD1. The J segment lost 2 bases and the V segment lost 6 bases, leaving 5 bases of the junction unmatched. The CDR3 sequence is 14 residues long. This CDR3 is CASRRTGAPYEQYF. In DNA, the CDR3 is TGTGCCAGCAGGAGGACAGGGGCCCCCTACGAGCAGTACTTC.

A few counts support this clonotype. The chain is built from TRBV7-9 and TRBJ1-1; TRBD1 aligns across 9 bases. The CDR3 contains 14 residues. V shed 6 bases and J 5 bases; nucleotides not matched to a gene: 7. CDR1 is SEHNR, CDR2 FQNEAQ, per germline (reference sequence). This CDR3 is CASRRTGVGTEAFF. CDR3 nucleotides: TGTGCCAGCAGGCGGACAGGGGTCGGAACTGAAGCTTTCTTT.

This clonotype was seen a handful of times. The CDR3 DNA reads as TGTGCCAGCAGCTTAGTGATGGAAACTGAAGCTTTCTTT. The encoded protein is CASSLVMETEAFF. V is TRBV7-9 and J is TRBJ1-1, with unresolved D. Between the trimmed V and J ends, which lost 1 base and 5 bases, there was a span of 8 bases. Germline V gene data show CDR1 as SEHNR and CDR2 as FQNEAQ (reference sequence). The CDR3 loop spans 13 amino acids.

This clonotype showed up just a few times. V is TRBV19 and J is TRBJ1-5; D remains unclear. Germline lookup yields CDR1 LNHDA and CDR2 SQIVND (reference sequence). Trimming pared 4 bases from V and 5 bases from J, leaving 9 bases between. CDR3 size: 13 residues. The CDR3 DNA sequence: TGTGCCAGTAGTACCTTTAACGATCAGCCCCAGCATTTT. Translation gives CASSTFNDQPQHF. The full variable domain, rest sourced from reference TRBV19 and TRBJ1-5, is DGGITQSPKYLFRKEGQNVTLSCEQNLNHDAMYWYRQDPGQGLRLIYYSQIVNDFQKGDIAEGYSVSREKKESFPLTVTSAQKNPTAFYLCASSTFNDQPQHFGDGTRLSIL.

This clonotype appeared many times. One end of the junction fails to match germline, which may point to a read error. The chain is built from TRBV27 and TRBJ2-5; 10 bases agree with TRBD1. Germline V gene lookup returns CDR1 MNHEY and CDR2 SMNVEV (reference sequence). This CDR3 spans 12 amino acids. CDR3 DNA sequence: TGTGCCAGCAGTCCGGGACAGGGGACCCCCAACTTC. It is translated as CASSPGQGTPNF.

V usage is TRBV2 and J usage is TRBJ1-3; TRBD1 matches 10 bases. The germline V gene has CDR1 SNHLY and CDR2 FYNNEI. The length of the CDR3 is 17 residues. V shed 5 bases, J shed 0 bases, and the junction held 7 bases outside the gene matches. Here the CDR3 DNA reads TGTGCCAGCAGTCCCCGGGACAGGGGTATCTCTGGAAACACCATATATTTT. It codes for CASSPRDRGISGNTIYF.

The rearrangement uses TRBV20-1 and TRBJ1-1; TRBD1 aligns across 8 bases. With V trimmed by 8 bases and J by 1 base, 9 bases remained unmatched. The CDR3 runs to 14 residues. CDR1 is DFQATT, CDR2 SNEGSKA, per germline (reference sequence). DNA for the CDR3: TGCAGTCCTCGACAGGGGAGGAGGAACACTGAAGCTTTCTTT. Protein product: CSPRQGRRNTEAFF.